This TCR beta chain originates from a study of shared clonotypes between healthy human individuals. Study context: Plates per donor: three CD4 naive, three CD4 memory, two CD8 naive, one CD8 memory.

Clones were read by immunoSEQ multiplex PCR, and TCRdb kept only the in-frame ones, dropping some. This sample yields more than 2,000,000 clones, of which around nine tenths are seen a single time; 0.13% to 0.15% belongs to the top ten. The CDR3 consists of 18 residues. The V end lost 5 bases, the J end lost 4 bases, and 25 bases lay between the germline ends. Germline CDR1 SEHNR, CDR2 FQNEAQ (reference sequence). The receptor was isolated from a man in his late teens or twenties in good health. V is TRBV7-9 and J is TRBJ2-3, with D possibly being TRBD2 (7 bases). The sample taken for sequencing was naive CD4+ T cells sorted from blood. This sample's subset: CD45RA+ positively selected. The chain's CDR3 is CASSPRPSGYRGPDTQYF. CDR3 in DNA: TGTGCCAGCAGCCCGCGACCTAGCGGCTACCGGGGGCCAGATACGCAGTATTTT.